This TCR beta chain was profiled in a study of cytomegalovirus exposure and HLA in healthy donors. Regarding the study as a whole: The likely explanation for a cluster of highly shared sequence variants was sequencing artifact. Associated with HLA alleles at 0.05 false discovery rate in a later analysis were 16,951 TCR beta sequences.

This clone was observed a handful of times. Its specificity is unknown. With 60 Vbeta and 13 Jbeta primers, the PCR was carried out. Profiling relied on immunoSEQ multiplex PCR, and the TCRdb table lists in-frame clones only, not all of them. Of 90,000 to 110,000 clones in the sample, over 12% were seen once. Germline V gene sequence: CDR1 LNHDA, CDR2 SQIVND (reference sequence). The V segment lost 5 bases and the J segment 1 base; nucleotides outside the gene matches: 9. This CDR3 spans 18 amino acids. The chain employs TRBV19 and TRBJ2-1; 12 nucleotides align to TRBD2. The source material was PBMCs. This TCR came from a female donor in good health and CMV-seronegative. In DNA, the CDR3 is TGTGCCAGTAGTCAAGGGACTAGCGGGCCACATTCCTACAATGAGCAGTTCTTC. It is translated as CASSQGTSGPHSYNEQFF.